The present entry profiles one T cell receptor beta chain with its context. The antigen it binds to is not known. No qualities accompany the bases; no much larger clone lies one base away. This entry belongs to a study of regulatory T cells in long-lasting Graves disease (dated by TCRdb to 2020 to 2023). Regarding the complete study: Persistent Graves' disease was defined as persistently positive TSH receptor autoantibodies together with antithyroid drug treatment for over 5 years. Peripheral blood TCR sequencing and RNA sequencing compared persistent Graves' disease patients with newly diagnosed Graves' disease patients. The study took place in China and was registered as a clinical trial. TCR sequencing covered 13 persistent and around 20 newly diagnosed Graves' disease patients, approximately 33 samples in total. Antithyroid drugs had been taken for approximately 9.5 years on average by persistent Graves' disease patients in the clinical cohort. Overall study outcomes, separate from this receptor: The authors acknowledged the small sample size as a limitation that may reduce accuracy. Only the TCR beta chain was sequenced and analyzed. TRBV28, TRBJ1-2 and TRBJ2-5 were preferentially used in persistent disease, while TRBV20-1 and TRBJ2-1 were favored in newly diagnosed disease. Patients with persistent disease shared more public clonotypes (about 2,900) than newly diagnosed patients did (more than 900). Compared with newly diagnosed patients, persistent Graves' disease patients had lower TCR Shannon entropy and fewer highly expanded clones, which suggests clonal expansion. Because the primary lesion, thyroid tissue, could not be accessed, the study looked at peripheral blood alone.

CDR1 and CDR2 (SGHDT, YYEEEE) derive from the germline V gene. From V the trimming removes 6 bases and from J it removes 7 bases, while the gene matches leave 8 bases of the junction unaccounted for. Including the terminal cysteine and phenylalanine, the CDR3 comprises 13 residues. Only the CDR3 portion is preserved as DNA: 39 bases, with reading frame beginning at the first base. This specimen's time point label, per the study, means: persistent/refractory GD, antithyroid drugs over 5 years with positive TRAb. For both TCR sequencing and RNA sequencing, RNA was extracted from PBMCs using TRIzol. Graves' disease was diagnosed according to American Thyroid Association guidelines. Patients for the study were recruited at an endocrinology department in Xi'an, China. From each patient, nine milliliters of peripheral blood was collected into an EDTA anticoagulant tube. Ficoll Paque Plus density gradient separation was used to isolate PBMCs, and no further T cell sorting was done. An Agilent 2100 Bioanalyzer and agarose gel were used to assess RNA quality, and a NanoDrop 2000 was used to measure RNA concentration.

Library generation was performed with multiplex PCR. Sequencing instrument: Illumina HiSeq 4000. TCR beta libraries were built with iRepertoire HTBI primers and Arm-PCR amplification of CDR3 regions. PCR products were gel purified before sequencing. The original methods were these. Across samples, 62 TRBV and approximately 15 TRBJ segments were identified and used for gene usage analysis of CDR3 amino acid clonotypes. COPE and FqMerger were used to merge filtered high-quality paired reads into contigs. Contigs were aligned with BLAST to IMGT TRBV, TRBD and TRBJ reference genes, and CDR3 was defined per IMGT. Any clonotype with a frequency above 0.1% was counted as a highly expanded clone. Shannon entropy was used to measure repertoire diversity, and the Gini coefficient was used to measure V-J evenness. Public clonotypes were defined as clonotypes shared by more than one individual. Through fastp at Q25 and MiXCR, TCRdb rebuilt clones from the public reads, retaining in-frame beta chains. Under each unique CDR3 protein, matching rows form one entry showing the most common genes and DNA. The V and J calls were determined by TCRdb, not by the authors. The table for this sample lists 350,000 to 450,000 distinct CDR3 sequences; roughly 21% of them were counted only once. The ten biggest clones cover approximately 15% of the sample.

The input for sequencing was peripheral blood mononuclear cells (PBMCs), taken when the disease was refractory, from a patient treated with antithyroid drugs. The TCR sequence derives from a female donor with Graves disease. Rearrangement joined TRBV5-6 to TRBJ1-2; TRBD1 agrees with 8 junctional bases. CDR3 sequence: CASTLGQGGGYTF. The DNA sequence is TGTGCCAGCACCCTAGGACAGGGTGGTGGCTACACCTTC.